Below are 9 T cell receptor beta chains sequenced from a single sample in a study of human T cells and chemical hapten exposure. Whole blood, unfractionated, served as the material for total RNA extraction. TCRdb reprocessed the 5' RACE reads via MiXCR and lists one record per CDR3 protein. Here the sample spans around 82,000 distinct CDR3 sequences, under 10% being singletons. The origin of the receptors is a male donor in good health.

The V gene is TRBV4-1, the J gene TRBJ2-7; D may be TRBD1 or TRBD2 (5 bases each). The CDR3 spans 16 residues. Between the trimmed V and J ends, which lost 1 base and 4 bases, there was a span of 17 bases. Germline loops: CDR1 MGHRA, CDR2 YSYEKL. The CDR3, as DNA: TGCGCCAGCAGCCAAGGATCGGCCCTAGGGGAGTACGAGCAGTACTTC. Protein product: CASSQGSALGEYEQYF.

The CDR3 region has the DNA TGTGCCAGCAGTTCCCAGGCGTTCGAAAAACTGTTTTTT. It yields the protein CASSSQAFEKLFF. This chain joins TRBV12-3 or TRBV12-4 and TRBJ1-4; D is unclear. V lost 4 bases and J 8 bases, leaving 11 bases between the germline ends. The CDR3 loop spans 13 amino acids.

In its sample, this clonotype was seen a few times. V and J are TRBV7-9 and TRBJ1-1; TRBD1 aligns across 10 bases. The V segment lost 4 bases and the J segment 5 bases; nucleotides outside the gene matches: 7. The CDR3 extends over 15 amino acids. The germline CDR1 and CDR2 sequences are SEHNR and FQNEAQ (reference sequence). In DNA form, the CDR3 reads TGTGCCAGCAGCTGGACAGGGGGAGAGGAGACTGAAGCTTTCTTT. Translation gives CASSWTGGEETEAFF. The whole variable domain, remainder taken from reference TRBV7-9 and TRBJ1-1, is DTGVSQNPRHKITKRGQNVTFRCDPISEHNRLYWYRQTLGQGPEFLTYFQNEAQLEKSRLLSDRFSAERPKGSFSTLEIQRTEQGDSAMYLCASSWTGGEETEAFFGQGTRLTVV.

V gene TRBV7-8 combines with J gene TRBJ1-1; 7 nucleotides align to TRBD1. The germline V gene has CDR1 SGHVS and CDR2 FQNEAQ. The CDR3 covers 15 residues. Losses at the gene ends were 4 bases for V and 0 bases for J; bases not matched to a gene: 5. DNA for the CDR3: TGTGCCAGCAGCTCGGAGGGACAGATGAACACTGAAGCTTTCTTT. It specifies CASSSEGQMNTEAFF.

This clonotype was picked up a small number of times. The chain employs TRBV20-1 and TRBJ1-1, with 11 bases aligning to TRBD1. In germline, CDR1 is DFQATT, CDR2 SNEGSKA (reference sequence). The CDR3 spans 15 residues. V was clipped by 0 bases and J by 6 bases; unmatched bases: 6. CDR3 protein: CSARDYGTGGSEAFF. The CDR3 DNA reads TGCAGTGCTAGAGATTACGGGACAGGGGGATCTGAAGCTTTCTTT.

This clonotype was seen at least ten times. The gene calls are TRBV4-2 and TRBJ1-1; D unclear. Germline CDR1 LGHNA, CDR2 YNFKEQ. Deletions cut 1 base from V and 1 base from J, with 7 bases between. The CDR3 consists of 14 residues. CDR3 residues: CASSQGPENTEAFF. The CDR3 DNA sequence: TGTGCCAGCAGCCAAGGGCCTGAGAACACTGAAGCTTTCTTT.

The chain uses TRBV9 and TRBJ2-7, with 8 nucleotides matching TRBD1. Trimming removed 0 bases from V and 3 bases from J; junction bases left unmatched: 5. CDR1 SGDLS and CDR2 YYNGEE come from the germline V gene. The CDR3 has 15 residues. Here the CDR3 reads CASSVEWDRSYEQYF. CDR3 DNA: TGTGCCAGCAGCGTAGAGTGGGACAGGAGCTACGAGCAGTACTTC.

This clonotype was observed a handful of times. The chain links TRBV12-3 or TRBV12-4 to TRBJ1-2, with no clear D. The CDR3 runs to 14 residues. Trimming removed 1 base at V and 8 bases at J, with 14 bases between. CDR3 nucleotides: TGTGCCAGCAGTTTAGGTAATCCTTCGGAGGGCTACACCTTC. This encodes CASSLGNPSEGYTF.

This clonotype has more than one count but fewer than ten. The chain carries TRBV25-1 and TRBJ2-2, with 12 bases that match TRBD2. CDR3 length equals 15 residues. The V segment lost 7 bases and the J segment 1 base; nucleotides outside the gene matches: 1. The germline CDR1 and CDR2 sequences are MGHDK and SYGVNS. CDR3 DNA sequence: TGTGCCAGCACGGGACTAGCGGGGAACACCGGGGAGCTGTTTTTT. It translates to CASTGLAGNTGELFF.